This T cell receptor beta chain is drawn from a study of shared clonotypes between healthy human individuals. Notes on the study in general: Shared clonotypes: 4.5% to 6.5% naive CD4, around 3.7% naive CD8, about 2.4% memory CD4, approximately 0.4% memory CD8.

A remark on this clone: Its antigen is as yet unknown.

TCRdb's table, derived via immunoSEQ multiplex PCR, lists solely in-frame clones and lacks some. Among some 2 million clones listed, 95% were seen once. The receptor was derived from a man aged 18 to 30 in good health. Sequencing used naive CD4+ T cells sorted from blood. This sample's subset: CD45RA+ positively selected.

CDR3 sequence: CASGLGMNTEAFF. For the CDR3, the DNA is TGCGCCAGCGGGCTGGGGATGAACACTGAAGCTTTCTTT. The genes are TRBV5-1 and TRBJ1-1; D is ambiguous. The CDR3 consists of 13 residues. V shed 7 bases and J shed 0 bases, with 10 bases lying between them. Germline CDR1 reads SGHRS; CDR2 reads YFSETQ.